One sample yielded the 20 T cell receptor beta chains listed below, sequenced in a study of cytomegalovirus exposure and HLA in healthy donors. With 60 Vbeta and 13 Jbeta primers, the PCR was carried out. This table comes from immunoSEQ multiplex PCR, and its TCRdb copy is limited to in-frame clones, with some not included. The sample includes some 210,000 clones, around 86% seen only once; the top ten take 1% to 1.5%. Sequencing input: PBMCs. The receptors shown here come from a man aged 30 to 45 in good health and CMV-seronegative.

Of note for this clone: Compared with germline, one end of the junction differs, possibly owing to a read error. J is TRBJ1-5 and V is TRBV7-9; D possibly corresponds to TRBD1 (6 bases). This CDR3 region has 17 residues. CDR1 is SEHNR, CDR2 FQNEAQ, per germline (reference sequence). The CDR3 DNA reads as TGTTCCAGCAGCTTAGGGGGGTCAGGGGTCAGCAATCAGCCCCAGCATTTT. This codes for CSSSLGGSGVSNQPQHF.

The chain carries TRBV6-4 and TRBJ1-2, with 10 bases fitting TRBD1. Germline V lookup: CDR1 MRHNA, CDR2 SNTAGT. CDR3 length: 15 amino acids. The V segment lost 6 bases and the J segment 8 bases; nucleotides outside the gene matches: 12. DNA for the CDR3: TGTGCCAGCAGCTCGACAGGGGGCGCGTCTCTCGGCTACACCTTC. It is translated as CASSSTGGASLGYTF.

The rearrangement uses TRBV2 and TRBJ1-2, with TRBD1 as a possible D gene (6 bases). The germline gives CDR1 SNHLY, CDR2 FYNNEI. This CDR3 has 15 amino acids. V was clipped by 3 bases and J by 4 bases, with 15 bases between them. DNA of the CDR3: TGTGCCAGCAGTGATGGGGGCAAGTTCGCCTATGGCTACACCTTC. Its translation: CASSDGGKFAYGYTF.

J is TRBJ2-3 and V is TRBV6-4; 10 bases map to TRBD2. Germline CDR1 and CDR2: MRHNA and SNTAGT. The CDR3 loop spans 15 amino acids. V trimming: 3 bases; J trimming: 6 bases; junction bases outside the gene matches: 6. The CDR3 sequence is CASSDLAGVGDTQYF. The CDR3 bases are TGTGCCAGCAGTGATCTAGCGGGAGTAGGGGATACGCAGTATTTT.

This chain uses TRBV27 with TRBJ2-7; a possible D gene is TRBD2 (5 bases). The CDR3 is 15 residues long. Trimming shortened V by 5 bases and J by 0 bases, and 14 bases separated the two germline ends. From germline, CDR1 is MNHEY and CDR2 SMNVEV (reference sequence). CDR3 sequence reads: CASSLRLSSSYEQYF. The CDR3 DNA reads TGTGCCAGCAGTCTCCGACTATCGAGCTCCTACGAGCAGTACTTC.

The chain combines TRBV5-1 with TRBJ2-4; 11 nucleotides match TRBD1. This CDR3 region has 16 residues. Germline-derived CDR1 and CDR2 are SGHRS and YFSETQ. With 5 bases clipped from V and 6 bases from J, the junction kept 10 bases outside the gene matches. The CDR3 protein is CASSSRTGGLGNIQYF. Written as DNA, the CDR3 is TGCGCCAGCAGTTCGAGGACAGGGGGCCTGGGAAACATTCAGTACTTC.

The chain carries TRBV5-6 and TRBJ2-1, with 10 positions matching TRBD1. V trimming: 5 bases; J trimming: 7 bases; junction bases outside the gene matches: 12. CDR1 SGHDT and CDR2 YYEEEE come from the germline V gene. This CDR3 has 16 residues. For the CDR3, the DNA is TGTGCCAGCAGGGCCGGGACAGGGGTTTTCATGAATGAGCAGTTCTTC. Its translation: CASRAGTGVFMNEQFF.

The chain combines TRBV6-5 with TRBJ2-1; TRBD2 aligns across 8 bases. This CDR3 comprises 15 residues. Trimming removed 2 bases from V and 4 bases from J; junction bases left unmatched: 4. CDR1 and CDR2 (germline): MNHEY, SVGAGI. CDR3 loop: CASSYERGPYNEQFF. The CDR3 coding sequence is TGTGCCAGCAGTTACGAGCGGGGGCCTTACAATGAGCAGTTCTTC.

The chain has TRBV4-1 and TRBJ2-3; D is perhaps TRBD2 (7 bases). There are 17 residues in the CDR3. Germline V lookup: CDR1 MGHRA, CDR2 YSYEKL. Trimming removed 4 bases from V and 5 bases from J, with 22 bases in between. The CDR3 sequence is CASSLQPGGGFIDTQYF. The CDR3 nucleotides read TGCGCCAGCAGCCTTCAACCCGGCGGGGGCTTCATAGATACGCAGTATTTT.

V is TRBV19 and J is TRBJ1-1; the D gene is possibly TRBD1 (6 bases). V was trimmed by 4 bases and J by 4 bases, leaving 19 bases between them. The germline V gene encodes CDR1 LNHDA and CDR2 SQIVND (reference sequence). CDR3 length: 16 residues. CDR3 DNA sequence: TGTGCCAGTAGTACTCCAGGGTCTAGGGGGACCACTGAAGCTTTCTTT. Translating gives CASSTPGSRGTTEAFF.

The V and J genes are TRBV11-2 and TRBJ2-6, with D perhaps matching TRBD1 (5 bases). Germline V gives CDR1 SGHAT, CDR2 FQNNGV. The CDR3 loop spans 15 amino acids. V lost 5 bases, J lost 2 bases, and 10 bases lay in between. This chain's CDR3 is CASSPQGTGANVLTF. In nucleotides, the CDR3 is TGTGCCAGCAGCCCCCAGGGTACTGGGGCCAACGTCCTGACTTTC.

The rearrangement joins TRBV4-1 to TRBJ2-5; the D is unclear. CDR1 MGHRA and CDR2 YSYEKL come from the germline V gene. This CDR3 is built from 13 residues. V lost 2 bases and J 5 bases, leaving 9 bases between the germline ends. CDR3 amino acids: CASSQRLLETQYF. The CDR3 DNA sequence: TGCGCCAGCAGCCAACGATTACTGGAGACCCAGTACTTC.

This clone appeared once. The rearrangement links TRBV28 to TRBJ1-2; D is possibly TRBD1 (6 bases). CDR1 and CDR2 from the germline V gene are MDHEN and SYDVKM. V gave up 8 bases and J gave up 7 bases, with 14 bases separating them. CDR3 length equals 12 residues. This chain's CDR3 is CASAQGMVGYTF. For the CDR3, the DNA is TGTGCCAGCGCACAGGGTATGGTTGGCTACACCTTC.

The rearrangement uses TRBV4-2 and TRBJ1-1; TRBD1 matches at 7 bases. The CDR3 length is 15 residues. Germline V gene sequence: CDR1 LGHNA, CDR2 YNFKEQ. The trim removed 3 bases at V and 0 bases at J, leaving 4 bases unmatched. The CDR3: CASSQRGRLNTEAFF. The CDR3 region has the DNA TGTGCCAGCAGCCAGAGGGGGCGGCTGAACACTGAAGCTTTCTTT.

V is TRBV30 and J is TRBJ1-3; D is unclear. V was trimmed by 3 bases and J by 2 bases, leaving 11 bases between them. The CDR3 covers 14 residues. Per the germline V gene, CDR1 is GTSNPN and CDR2 is SVGIG (reference sequence). The CDR3 bases are TGTGCCTGGAGCCCTGAACTAGCTGGAAACACCATATATTTT. Protein sequence: CAWSPELAGNTIYF.

This chain joins TRBV4-1 and TRBJ2-2, with TRBD1 matching over 8 bases. This CDR3 is 17 amino acids long. Germline CDR1 MGHRA, CDR2 YSYEKL. The V gene end was trimmed by 3 bases and the J gene end by 3 bases; junction bases not matched to a gene: 9. The CDR3 bases are TGCGCCAGCAGCCAGGCAGGGGGCTGGACTTACACCGGGGAGCTGTTTTTT. Encoded protein: CASSQAGGWTYTGELFF.

The genes are TRBV19 and TRBJ1-2, with 7 bases aligning to TRBD1. The V gene end was trimmed by 3 bases and the J gene end by 1 base; junction bases not matched to a gene: 8. Germline assignment: CDR1 LNHDA and CDR2 SQIVND (reference sequence). This CDR3 has 16 residues. The CDR3 region is CASSILPGQYNYGYTF. CDR3 nucleotides: TGTGCCAGTAGTATCCTTCCGGGACAGTATAACTATGGCTACACCTTC. Complete variable domain (other parts from reference TRBV19 and TRBJ1-2): DGGITQSPKYLFRKEGQNVTLSCEQNLNHDAMYWYRQDPGQGLRLIYYSQIVNDFQKGDIAEGYSVSREKKESFPLTVTSAQKNPTAFYLCASSILPGQYNYGYTFGSGTRLTVV.

This chain joins TRBV9 and TRBJ1-2; TRBD1 is a possible D gene (6 bases). Germline V CDR1 and CDR2: SGDLS, YYNGEE. This CDR3 comprises 13 residues. Trimming removed 2 bases at V and 4 bases at J, with 9 bases between. The CDR3 DNA sequence: TGTGCCAGCAGCGTCCCAGGGGCCTATGGCTACACCTTC. Translation: CASSVPGAYGYTF.

This clone was found once. The J gene is TRBJ2-1, the V gene TRBV4-2, with 14 bases that match TRBD2. J lost 4 bases, V lost 0 bases, and 20 bases had no gene match. Germline lookup yields CDR1 LGHNA and CDR2 YNFKEQ. CDR3 length: 23 amino acids. CDR3 loop: CASSQESAGPGLAGVNRYNEQFF. In nucleotides, the CDR3 is TGTGCCAGCAGCCAAGAGTCTGCGGGACCGGGACTAGCGGGGGTGAACCGTTACAATGAGCAGTTCTTC.

The V call is TRBV9, the J call TRBJ1-1; 12 nucleotides match TRBD1. V lost 0 bases, J lost 10 bases, and 7 bases stayed unmatched. Germline-derived CDR1 and CDR2 are SGDLS and YYNGEE. CDR3 length: 15 amino acids. CDR3 amino acids: CASSVDGTGGGGAFF. CDR3 DNA sequence: TGTGCCAGCAGCGTAGATGGGACAGGGGGCGGGGGAGCTTTCTTT.